Sequencing of this T cell receptor beta chain was carried out in a study of graft-versus-host responses after intestinal transplantation. Overall study: Among the recipients, all got anti-thymocyte globulin induction and then tacrolimus and steroids for around 3 years. Notes on the study in general: Recipient marrow contained GvH clones, some of which appeared first in ileum or blood. Graft-donor T cell macrochimerism in patients accompanied high graft-versus-host to host-versus-graft clonal ratios in allografts.

This clone was seen only a few times. Its antigen is unknown. To release intraepithelial and lamina propria lymphocytes, the graft tissue was processed. Method: immunoSEQ multiplex PCR; TCRdb's copy keeps in-frame clones and lacks some. The data show about 13,000 clones, with around 70% seen just once and around 6.8% held by the top ten. The source was ileum tissue, collected 16 days after intestinal transplant. The sequence derives from a human patient who received an intestinal transplant, so some T cells may come from the graft donor.

CDR3 in DNA: TGCGCCAGCAGCCAACCGGGACAGGGCACCTACAATGAGCAGTTCTTC. It yields the protein CASSQPGQGTYNEQFF. This chain joins TRBV4-1 and TRBJ2-1, with 9 bases aligning to TRBD1. V lost 2 bases, J lost 2 bases, and 4 bases stayed unmatched. This CDR3 is 16 amino acids long. The germline V gene encodes CDR1 MGHRA and CDR2 YSYEKL.